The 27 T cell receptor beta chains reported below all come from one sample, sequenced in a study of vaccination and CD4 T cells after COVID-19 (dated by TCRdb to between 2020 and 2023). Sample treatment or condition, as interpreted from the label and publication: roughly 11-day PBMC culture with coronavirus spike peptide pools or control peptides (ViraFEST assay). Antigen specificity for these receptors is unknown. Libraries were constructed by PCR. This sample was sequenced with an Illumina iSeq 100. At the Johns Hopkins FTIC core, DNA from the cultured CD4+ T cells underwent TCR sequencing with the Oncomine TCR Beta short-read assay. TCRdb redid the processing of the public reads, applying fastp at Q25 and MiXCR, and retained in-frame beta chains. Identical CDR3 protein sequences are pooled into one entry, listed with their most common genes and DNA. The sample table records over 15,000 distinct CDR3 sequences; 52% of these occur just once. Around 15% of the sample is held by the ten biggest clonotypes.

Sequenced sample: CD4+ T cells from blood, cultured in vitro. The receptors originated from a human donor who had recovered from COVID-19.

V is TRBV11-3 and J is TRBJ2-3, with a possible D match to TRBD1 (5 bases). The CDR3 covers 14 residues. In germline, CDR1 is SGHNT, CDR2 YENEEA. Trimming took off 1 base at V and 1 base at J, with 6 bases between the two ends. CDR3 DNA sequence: TGTGCCAGCAGCTTAGCAGGGCGCACAGATACGCAGTATTTT. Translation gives CASSLAGRTDTQYF.

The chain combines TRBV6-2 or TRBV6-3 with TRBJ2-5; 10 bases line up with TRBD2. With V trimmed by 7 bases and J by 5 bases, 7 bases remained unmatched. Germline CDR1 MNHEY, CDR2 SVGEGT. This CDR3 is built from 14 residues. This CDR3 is CASTHSGGTETQYF. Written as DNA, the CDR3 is TGTGCCAGCACTCATAGCGGGGGGACGGAGACCCAGTACTTC.

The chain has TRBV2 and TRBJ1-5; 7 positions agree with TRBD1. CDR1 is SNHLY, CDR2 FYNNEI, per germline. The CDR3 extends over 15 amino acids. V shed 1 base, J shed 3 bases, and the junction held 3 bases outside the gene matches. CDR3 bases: TGTGCCAGCAGTGAAGGCGGGACAGACAATCAGCCCCAGCATTTT. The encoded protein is CASSEGGTDNQPQHF.

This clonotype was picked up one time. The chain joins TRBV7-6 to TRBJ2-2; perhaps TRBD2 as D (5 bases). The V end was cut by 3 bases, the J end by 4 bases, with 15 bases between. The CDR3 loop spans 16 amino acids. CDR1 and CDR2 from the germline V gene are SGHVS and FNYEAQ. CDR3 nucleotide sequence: TGTGCCAGCAGCTTCCCGGCTAGCCAGAGCACCGGGGAGCTGTTTTTT. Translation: CASSFPASQSTGELFF. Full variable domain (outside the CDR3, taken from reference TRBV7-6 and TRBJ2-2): GAGVSQSPRYKVTKRGQDVALRCDPISGHVSLYWYRQALGQGPEFLTYFNYEAQQDKSGLPNDRFSAERPEGSISTLTIQRTEQRDSAMYRCASSFPASQSTGELFFGEGSRLTVL.

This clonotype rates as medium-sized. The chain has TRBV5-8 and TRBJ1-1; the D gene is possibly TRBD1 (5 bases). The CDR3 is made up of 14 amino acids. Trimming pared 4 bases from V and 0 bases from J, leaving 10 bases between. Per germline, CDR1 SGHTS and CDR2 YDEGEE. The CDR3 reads CASSAKGLNTEAFF. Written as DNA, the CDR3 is TGTGCCAGCAGCGCCAAGGGGCTGAACACTGAAGCTTTCTTT.

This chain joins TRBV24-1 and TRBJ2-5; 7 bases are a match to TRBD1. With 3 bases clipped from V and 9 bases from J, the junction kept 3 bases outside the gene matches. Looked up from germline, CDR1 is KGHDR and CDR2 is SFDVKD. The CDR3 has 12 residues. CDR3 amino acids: CATSDTGEPQYF. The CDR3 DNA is TGTGCCACCAGTGATACAGGGGAGCCCCAGTACTTC.

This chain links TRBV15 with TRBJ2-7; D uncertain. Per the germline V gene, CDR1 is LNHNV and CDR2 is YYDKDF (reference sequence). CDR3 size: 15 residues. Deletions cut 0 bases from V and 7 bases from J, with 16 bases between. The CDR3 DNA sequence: TGTGCCACCAGCAGAGAAGCCCCTGGCATAGGGGAGCAGTACTTC. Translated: CATSREAPGIGEQYF.

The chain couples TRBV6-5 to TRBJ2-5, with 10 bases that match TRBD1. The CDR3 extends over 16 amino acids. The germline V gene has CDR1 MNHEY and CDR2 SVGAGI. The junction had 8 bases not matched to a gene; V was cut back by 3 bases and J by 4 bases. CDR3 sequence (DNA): TGTGCCAGCAGTTATGGGACAGGGGTTGTTGGAGAGACCCAGTACTTC. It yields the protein CASSYGTGVVGETQYF.

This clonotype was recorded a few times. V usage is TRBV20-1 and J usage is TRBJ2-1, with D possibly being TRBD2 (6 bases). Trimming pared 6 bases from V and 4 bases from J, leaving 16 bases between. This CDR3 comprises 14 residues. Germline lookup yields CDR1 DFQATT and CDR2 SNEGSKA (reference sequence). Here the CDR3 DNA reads TGCAGTGCCAGGTCTGGCGGGGAGTACAATGAGCAGTTCTTC. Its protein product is CSARSGGEYNEQFF.

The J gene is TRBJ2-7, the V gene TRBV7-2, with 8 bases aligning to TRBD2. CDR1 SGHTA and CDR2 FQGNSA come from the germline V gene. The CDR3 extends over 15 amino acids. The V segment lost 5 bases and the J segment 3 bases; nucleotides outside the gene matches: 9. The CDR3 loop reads CASSLIATSGYEQYF. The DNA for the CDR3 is TGTGCCAGCAGCCTAATCGCCACTAGCGGCTACGAGCAGTACTTC.

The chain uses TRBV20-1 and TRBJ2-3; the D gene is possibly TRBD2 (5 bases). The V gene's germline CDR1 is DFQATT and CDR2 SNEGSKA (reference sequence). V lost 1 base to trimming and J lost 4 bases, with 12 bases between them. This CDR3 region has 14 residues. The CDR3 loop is CSARVGGRADTQYF. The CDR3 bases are TGCAGTGCTAGAGTAGGCGGGCGAGCAGATACGCAGTATTTT.

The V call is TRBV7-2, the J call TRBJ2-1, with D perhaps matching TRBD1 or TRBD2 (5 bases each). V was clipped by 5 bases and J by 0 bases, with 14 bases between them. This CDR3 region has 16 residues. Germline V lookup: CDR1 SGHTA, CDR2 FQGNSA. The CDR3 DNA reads TGTGCCAGCAGCCCACCGGGGACCCTCTCCTACAATGAGCAGTTCTTC. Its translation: CASSPPGTLSYNEQFF.

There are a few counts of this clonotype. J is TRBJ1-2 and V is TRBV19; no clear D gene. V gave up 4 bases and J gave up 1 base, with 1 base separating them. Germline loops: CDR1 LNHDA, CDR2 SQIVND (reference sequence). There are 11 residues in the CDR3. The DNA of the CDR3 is TGTGCCAGTAGTAATAACTATGGCTACACCTTC. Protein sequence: CASSNNYGYTF. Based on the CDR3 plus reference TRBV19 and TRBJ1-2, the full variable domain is DGGITQSPKYLFRKEGQNVTLSCEQNLNHDAMYWYRQDPGQGLRLIYYSQIVNDFQKGDIAEGYSVSREKKESFPLTVTSAQKNPTAFYLCASSNNYGYTFGSGTRLTVV.

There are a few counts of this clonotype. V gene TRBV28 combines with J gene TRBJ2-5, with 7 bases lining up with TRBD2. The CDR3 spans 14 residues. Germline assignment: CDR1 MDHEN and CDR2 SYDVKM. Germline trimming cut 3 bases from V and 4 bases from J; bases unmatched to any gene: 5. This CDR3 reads CASSLAGRVETQYF. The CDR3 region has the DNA TGTGCCAGCAGTTTGGCAGGGAGGGTAGAGACCCAGTACTTC. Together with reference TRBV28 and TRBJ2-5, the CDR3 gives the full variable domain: DVKVTQSSRYLVKRTGEKVFLECVQDMDHENMFWYRQDPGLGLRLIYFSYDVKMKEKGDIPEGYSVSREKKERFSLILESASTNQTSMYLCASSLAGRVETQYFGPGTRLLVL.

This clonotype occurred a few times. The CDR3 region has the DNA TGTGCCAGCAACTATCCGGGACAGGAGGTGTGGGACACTGAAGCTTTCTTT. It translates to CASNYPGQEVWDTEAFF. The chain is built from TRBV27 and TRBJ1-1; 8 bases match TRBD1. This CDR3 has 17 residues. Trimming at V came to 7 bases and at J to 3 bases, leaving 16 bases not matched to a gene. The germline CDR1 and CDR2 sequences are MNHEY and SMNVEV (reference sequence).

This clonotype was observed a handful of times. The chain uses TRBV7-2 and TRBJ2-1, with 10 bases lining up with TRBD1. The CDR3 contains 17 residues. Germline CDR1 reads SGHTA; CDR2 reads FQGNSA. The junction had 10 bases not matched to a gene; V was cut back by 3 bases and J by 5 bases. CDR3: CASSFPLRDRGHNEQFF. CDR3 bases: TGTGCCAGCAGCTTCCCTCTCCGGGACAGGGGCCACAATGAGCAGTTCTTC.

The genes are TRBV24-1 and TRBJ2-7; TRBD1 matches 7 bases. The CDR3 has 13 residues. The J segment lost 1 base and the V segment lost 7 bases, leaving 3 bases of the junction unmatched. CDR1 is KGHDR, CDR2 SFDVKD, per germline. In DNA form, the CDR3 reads TGTGCCACCAGGGAGACAGGGTCCTACGAGCAGTACTTC. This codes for CATRETGSYEQYF.

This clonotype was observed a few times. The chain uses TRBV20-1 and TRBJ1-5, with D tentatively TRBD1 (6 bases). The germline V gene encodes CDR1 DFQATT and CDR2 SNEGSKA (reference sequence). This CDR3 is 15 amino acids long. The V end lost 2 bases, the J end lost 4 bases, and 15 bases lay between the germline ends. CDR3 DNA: TGCAGTGCTAGATCCCGGGGGCTAAGTAATCAGCCCCAGCATTTT. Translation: CSARSRGLSNQPQHF.

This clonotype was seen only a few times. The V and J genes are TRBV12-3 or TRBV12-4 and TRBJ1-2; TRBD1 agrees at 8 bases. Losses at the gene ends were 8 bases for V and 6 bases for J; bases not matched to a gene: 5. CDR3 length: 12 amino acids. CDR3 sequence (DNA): TGTGCCAGCGATGGACAGGGCCATGGCTACACCTTC. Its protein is CASDGQGHGYTF.

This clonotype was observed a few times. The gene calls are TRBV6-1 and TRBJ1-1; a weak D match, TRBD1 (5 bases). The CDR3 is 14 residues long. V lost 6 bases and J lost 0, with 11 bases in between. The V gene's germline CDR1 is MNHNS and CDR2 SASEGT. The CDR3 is CASRRGVMNTEAFF. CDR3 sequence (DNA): TGTGCCAGCAGGCGGGGGGTCATGAACACTGAAGCTTTCTTT.

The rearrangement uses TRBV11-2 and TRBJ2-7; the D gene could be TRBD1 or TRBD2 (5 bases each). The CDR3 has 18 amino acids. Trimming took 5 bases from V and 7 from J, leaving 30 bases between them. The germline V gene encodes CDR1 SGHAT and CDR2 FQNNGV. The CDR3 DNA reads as TGTGCCAGCAGCCGGTTCCTAGGGACCGACCCAGTGGGACGGGAGCAGTACTTC. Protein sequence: CASSRFLGTDPVGREQYF.

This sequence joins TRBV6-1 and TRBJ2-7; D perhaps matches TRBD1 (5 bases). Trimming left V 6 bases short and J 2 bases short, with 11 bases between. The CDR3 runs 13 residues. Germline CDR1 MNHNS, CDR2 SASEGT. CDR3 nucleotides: TGTGCCAGCAGAACAGGTGGTACCTACGAGCAGTACTTC. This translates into CASRTGGTYEQYF.

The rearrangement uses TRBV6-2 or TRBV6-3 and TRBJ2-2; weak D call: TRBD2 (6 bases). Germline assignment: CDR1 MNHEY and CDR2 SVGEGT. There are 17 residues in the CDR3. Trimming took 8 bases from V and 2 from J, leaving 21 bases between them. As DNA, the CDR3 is TGTGCCAGCGGCAAAAGTTTTATAGCGGAAAACACCGGGGAGCTGTTTTTT. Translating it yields CASGKSFIAENTGELFF.

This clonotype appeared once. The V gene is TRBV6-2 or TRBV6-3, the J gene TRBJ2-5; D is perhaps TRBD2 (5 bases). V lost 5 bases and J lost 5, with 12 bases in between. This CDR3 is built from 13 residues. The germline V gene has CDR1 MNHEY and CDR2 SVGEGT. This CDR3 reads CASSQLRAETQYF. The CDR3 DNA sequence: TGTGCCAGCAGTCAGTTGAGGGCGGAGACCCAGTACTTC.

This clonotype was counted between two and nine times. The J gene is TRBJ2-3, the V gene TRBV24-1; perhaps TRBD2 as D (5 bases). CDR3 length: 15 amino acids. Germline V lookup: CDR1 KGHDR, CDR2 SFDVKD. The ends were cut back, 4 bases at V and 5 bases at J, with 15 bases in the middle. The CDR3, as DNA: TGTGCCACCAGTGACCCGGACTCAAAGGGAGATACGCAGTATTTT. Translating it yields CATSDPDSKGDTQYF.

CDR3 DNA: TGTGCCACCAGTGATTTGGGCGGGGAGCTGTTTTTT. Protein sequence: CATSDLGGELFF. The rearrangement links TRBV24-1 to TRBJ2-2; D remains unclear. The germline V gene has CDR1 KGHDR and CDR2 SFDVKD. Trimming cost V 0 bases and J 7 bases, with 2 bases left between them. The CDR3 has 12 amino acids.

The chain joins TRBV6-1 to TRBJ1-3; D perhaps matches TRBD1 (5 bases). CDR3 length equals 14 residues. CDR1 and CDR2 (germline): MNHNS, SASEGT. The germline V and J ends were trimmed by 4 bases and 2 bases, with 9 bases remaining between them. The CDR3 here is CASSATGTGNTIYF. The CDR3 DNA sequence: TGTGCCAGCAGTGCCACAGGTACTGGAAACACCATATATTTT.